Sequencing of this T cell receptor (beta chain) was carried out in a study of blood T cell repertoires in COVID-19. Original data processing: Reference gene primers were amplified, and this amplification served to estimate nucleated cell counts. TCRdb's table, derived via immunoSEQ multiplex PCR, lists solely in-frame clones and lacks some. D and trimming come from the DNA, and the V and J calls and clone size come from that table. The repertoire holds roughly 700,000 clones, with 75% to 90% as singletons. CDR3 size: 15 residues. V shed 4 bases, J shed 3 bases, and the junction held 6 bases outside the gene matches. Germline loops: CDR1 KGHSH, CDR2 LQKENI.

Sequencing was carried out using peripheral blood. This sequence joins TRBV18 and TRBJ2-3; 8 positions match TRBD2. This sequence was found in a woman aged 18-29 years with acute or convalescent COVID-19. The CDR3 DNA reads as TGTGCCAGCTCACTTAGCGGGGAGCTAACAGATACGCAGTATTTT. This codes for CASSLSGELTDTQYF.